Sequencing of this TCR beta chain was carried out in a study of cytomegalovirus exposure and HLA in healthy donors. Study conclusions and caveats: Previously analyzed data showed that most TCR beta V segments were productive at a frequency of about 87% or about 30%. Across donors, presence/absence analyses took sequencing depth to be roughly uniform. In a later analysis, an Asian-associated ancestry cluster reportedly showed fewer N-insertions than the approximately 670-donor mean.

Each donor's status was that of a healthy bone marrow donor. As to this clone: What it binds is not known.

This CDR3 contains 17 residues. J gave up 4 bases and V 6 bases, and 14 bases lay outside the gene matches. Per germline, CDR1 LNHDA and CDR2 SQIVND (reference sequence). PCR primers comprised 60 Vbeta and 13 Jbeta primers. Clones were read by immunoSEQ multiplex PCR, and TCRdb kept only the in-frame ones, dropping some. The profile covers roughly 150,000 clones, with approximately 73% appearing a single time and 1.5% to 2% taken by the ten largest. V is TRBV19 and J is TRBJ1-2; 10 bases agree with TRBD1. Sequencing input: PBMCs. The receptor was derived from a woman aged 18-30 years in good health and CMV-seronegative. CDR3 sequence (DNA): TGTGCCAGTAGCCCCTGGGGACAGGGGACGTTTACCTATGGCTACACCTTC. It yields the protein CASSPWGQGTFTYGYTF. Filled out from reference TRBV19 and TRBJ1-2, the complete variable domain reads DGGITQSPKYLFRKEGQNVTLSCEQNLNHDAMYWYRQDPGQGLRLIYYSQIVNDFQKGDIAEGYSVSREKKESFPLTVTSAQKNPTAFYLCASSPWGQGTFTYGYTFGSGTRLTVV.